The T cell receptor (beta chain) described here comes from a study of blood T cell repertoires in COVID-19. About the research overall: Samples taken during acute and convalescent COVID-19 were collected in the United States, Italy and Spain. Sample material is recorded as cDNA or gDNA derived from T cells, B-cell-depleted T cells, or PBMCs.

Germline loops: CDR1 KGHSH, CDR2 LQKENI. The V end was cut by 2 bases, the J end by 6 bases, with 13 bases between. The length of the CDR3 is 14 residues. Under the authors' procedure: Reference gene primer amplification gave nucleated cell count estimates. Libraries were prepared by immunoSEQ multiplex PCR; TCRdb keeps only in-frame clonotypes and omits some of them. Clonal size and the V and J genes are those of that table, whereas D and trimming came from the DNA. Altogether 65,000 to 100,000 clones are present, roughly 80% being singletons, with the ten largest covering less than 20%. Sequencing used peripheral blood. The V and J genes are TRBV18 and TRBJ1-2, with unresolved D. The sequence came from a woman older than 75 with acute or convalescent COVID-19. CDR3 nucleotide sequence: TGTGCCAGCTCACCATCACTGGAGGGCCATGGCTACACCTTC. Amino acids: CASSPSLEGHGYTF.